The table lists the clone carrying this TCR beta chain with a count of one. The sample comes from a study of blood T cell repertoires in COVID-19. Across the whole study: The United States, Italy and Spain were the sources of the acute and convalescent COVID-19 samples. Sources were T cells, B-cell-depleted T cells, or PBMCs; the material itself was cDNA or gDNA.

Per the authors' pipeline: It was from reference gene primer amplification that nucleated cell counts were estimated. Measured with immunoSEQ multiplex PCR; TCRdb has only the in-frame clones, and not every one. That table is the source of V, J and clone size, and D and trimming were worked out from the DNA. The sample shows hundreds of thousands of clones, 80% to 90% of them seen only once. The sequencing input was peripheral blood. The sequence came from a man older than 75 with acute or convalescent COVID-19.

The CDR3 coding sequence is TGTGCCAGCAGCTTGCCGGGAAGGGCGACTGAAGCTTTCTTT. This encodes CASSLPGRATEAFF. The rearrangement links TRBV5-4 to TRBJ1-1; unclear D gene. CDR3 length: 14 residues. CDR1 is SGHNT, CDR2 YYREEE, per germline (reference sequence). V lost 1 base and J 5 bases, leaving 12 bases between the germline ends.